In this sample, the clone carrying this T cell receptor beta chain turned up many times. Its antigen is unidentified. A single record per CDR3 protein comes from TCRdb applying MiXCR to the RACE reads. In the table there are 62,000 or so distinct CDR3 sequences, 9.5% to 12% of which are singletons. The sample belongs to a study of human T cells and chemical hapten exposure. Study-level findings and limits: TCRs at high frequency, those above 1 in 1000, did not change with DPC sensitization.

Sample time point: pre-sensitization, week 0. Treatment: therapeutic diphenylcyclopropenone sensitization with weekly scalp DPC. Germline V gene lookup returns CDR1 SGDLS and CDR2 YYNGEE. The CDR3 totals 14 residues. V lost 3 bases and J lost 4, with 10 bases in between. This specimen was whole blood, taken in connection with sensitization to the hapten diphenylcyclopropenone (DPC). The TCR was taken from a woman aged 45 to 65 with alopecia areata. Some clones in this sample may be carry-over from other donors' samples. The chain uses TRBV9 and TRBJ2-2, with D possibly matching TRBD1 (6 bases). The CDR3 DNA is TGTGCCAGCAGCGCAGGGGCAGGCACCGGGGAGCTGTTTTTT. Protein sequence: CASSAGAGTGELFF.